The next 24 T cell receptor beta chains were all read from a single sample in a study of T cells in narcolepsy. The repertoire was sequenced with immunoSEQ multiplex PCR; TCRdb's copy has only in-frame clones and lacks some. The table records 8,000 to 8,500 clones, more than 55% of them present only once. The sample was CD45RA- memory CD8+ T cells from PBMCs. Source of these receptors: a human donor with narcolepsy.

This clone has just a few counts. V gene TRBV7-3 combines with J gene TRBJ2-1, with 7 bases matching TRBD2. V shed 3 bases and J 8 bases; nucleotides not matched to a gene: 4. Germline V gene data show CDR1 as SGHTA and CDR2 as FQGTGA. The CDR3 loop spans 13 amino acids. CDR3 protein: CASSFRLADEQFF. The CDR3 DNA sequence: TGTGCCAGCAGCTTCCGACTAGCCGATGAGCAGTTCTTC.

The rearrangement joins TRBV19 to TRBJ2-7; 11 bases match TRBD1. There are 14 residues in the CDR3. Looked up from germline, CDR1 is LNHDA and CDR2 is SQIVND (reference sequence). With V trimmed by 5 bases and J by 2 bases, 2 bases remained unmatched. The CDR3, as DNA: TGTGCCAGTAGTTGGGGACAGGGGGCCTACGAGCAGTACTTC. Protein: CASSWGQGAYEQYF.

This clone was recorded once. This rearrangement joins TRBV27 to TRBJ2-5, with no clear D. This CDR3 has 13 amino acids. The V end lost 7 bases, the J end lost 5 bases, and 14 bases lay between the germline ends. Germline assignment: CDR1 MNHEY and CDR2 SMNVEV (reference sequence). Written as DNA, the CDR3 is TGTGCCAGCAAGTCCTCGATGGAGGAGACCCAGTACTTC. It is translated as CASKSSMEETQYF.

In this sample, this clone turned up a few times. V and J are TRBV10-3 and TRBJ1-4; D may be TRBD1 (5 bases). Germline V CDR1 and CDR2: ENHRY, SYGVKD. The CDR3 sequence is 14 residues long. The V end was cut by 8 bases, the J end by 5 bases, with 15 bases between. The CDR3 DNA sequence: TGTGCCATCGTACGGGACGGGACGAATGAAAAACTGTTTTTT. It translates to CAIVRDGTNEKLFF.

The rearrangement joins TRBV27 to TRBJ2-7; 9 positions agree with TRBD1. Germline trimming cut 4 bases from V and 3 bases from J; bases unmatched to any gene: 10. The CDR3 is 16 residues long. The germline gives CDR1 MNHEY, CDR2 SMNVEV (reference sequence). CDR3: CASSYSFRDRDYEQYF. CDR3 coding DNA: TGTGCCAGCAGTTACTCTTTCCGGGACAGGGACTACGAGCAGTACTTC.

This chain links TRBV19 with TRBJ1-1, with TRBD1 as a possible D gene (5 bases). The CDR3 is 13 amino acids. Germline-derived CDR1 and CDR2 are LNHDA and SQIVND (reference sequence). V was shortened by 4 bases and J by 4 bases, with 10 bases between the two germline ends. In nucleotides, the CDR3 is TGTGCCAGTAGTACCGGGACCCTCACTGAAGCTTTCTTT. Protein product: CASSTGTLTEAFF.

The rearrangement joins TRBV4-3 to TRBJ2-1; 9 positions agree with TRBD2. Trimming at V came to 0 bases and at J to 0 bases, leaving 0 bases not matched to a gene. Looked up from germline, CDR1 is LGHNA and CDR2 is YSLEER. This CDR3 region has 16 residues. In DNA, the CDR3 is TGCGCCAGCAGCCAAGATAGCGGGGGCTCCTACAATGAGCAGTTCTTC. Translated: CASSQDSGGSYNEQFF.

V and J are TRBV4-1 and TRBJ2-7, with 7 bases that match TRBD1. Germline V lookup: CDR1 MGHRA, CDR2 YSYEKL. This CDR3 has 15 residues. V was pared by 5 bases and J by 3 bases, with 10 bases of the junction left unmatched. CDR3 DNA: TGCGCCAGCAGCGAAGGACAGGTCGTCGGCTACGAGCAGTACTTC. Amino acids: CASSEGQVVGYEQYF.

The chain recombines TRBV11-2 with TRBJ2-2, with D perhaps given as TRBD1 or TRBD2 (5 bases each). The V end lost 1 base, the J end lost 3 bases, and 9 bases lay between the germline ends. CDR1 and CDR2 from the germline V gene are SGHAT and FQNNGV. This CDR3 is built from 15 residues. The CDR3 sequence is CASSLGGKHTGELFF. The CDR3 DNA reads as TGTGCCAGCAGCTTAGGGGGGAAACACACCGGGGAGCTGTTTTTT. The variable domain in full, with the rest retrieved from reference TRBV11-2 and TRBJ2-2, is EAGVAQSPRYKIIEKRQSVAFWCNPISGHATLYWYQQILGQGPKLLIQFQNNGVVDDSQLPKDRFSAERLKGVDSTLKIQPAKLEDSAVYLCASSLGGKHTGELFFGEGSRLTVL.

V is TRBV29-1 and J is TRBJ2-3; D might be TRBD1 or TRBD2, each matching 5 bases. This CDR3 contains 15 residues. Trimming took off 5 bases at V and 5 bases at J, with 20 bases between the two ends. The germline gives CDR1 SQVTM, CDR2 ANQGSEA. CDR3 DNA: TGCAGCGTTCCTTGGGACCCGGGTAGAAAAGATACGCAGTATTTT. Translated: CSVPWDPGRKDTQYF.

The rearrangement joins TRBV15 to TRBJ2-1; TRBD2 matches at 13 bases. Germline trimming cut 5 bases from V and 5 bases from J; bases unmatched to any gene: 3. The germline gives CDR1 LNHNV, CDR2 YYDKDF (reference sequence). The CDR3 has 15 amino acids. CDR3 residues: CATSGTSGGDNEQFF. CDR3 nucleotide sequence: TGTGCCACCAGCGGAACTAGCGGGGGGGACAATGAGCAGTTCTTC.

The chain joins TRBV12-5 to TRBJ2-1; D gene ambiguous. Trimming removed 2 bases at V and 8 bases at J, with 7 bases between. Germline V gene sequence: CDR1 LGHNT, CDR2 FRNRAP. This CDR3 comprises 12 residues. The CDR3 loop is CASGLKIDEQFF. The CDR3 DNA reads TGTGCTAGTGGTTTGAAAATCGATGAGCAGTTCTTC.

By frequency in the sample, this clone is medium-sized. The V gene is TRBV5-6, the J gene TRBJ2-1; D is uncertain. This CDR3 comprises 16 residues. In germline, CDR1 is SGHDT, CDR2 YYEEEE. The V gene lost 2 bases and the J gene lost 0 bases, with 12 bases spanning the gap. Here the CDR3 DNA reads TGTGCCAGCAGCTTAACCTTCTCCAGCTCCTACAATGAGCAGTTCTTC. This codes for CASSLTFSSSYNEQFF. Full variable domain (rest looked up from reference TRBV5-6 and TRBJ2-1): DAGVTQSPTHLIKTRGQQVTLRCSPKSGHDTVSWYQQALGQGPQFIFQYYEEEERQRGNFPDRFSGHQFPNYSSELNVNALLLGDSALYLCASSLTFSSSYNEQFFGPGTRLTVL.

Of note for this clone: The sample carries other DNA sequences with the same CDR3. This chain connects TRBV28 to TRBJ1-1; tentative D call: TRBD1 (6 bases). This CDR3 region has 13 residues. The V gene's germline CDR1 is MDHEN and CDR2 SYDVKM. Trimming left V 4 bases short and J 8 bases short, with 14 bases between. CDR3 bases: TGTGCCAGCAGTTCGAGAGGACAGATAGAAGCTTTCTTT. Its translation is CASSSRGQIEAFF.

The genes are TRBV29-1 and TRBJ2-1; no clear D. V was clipped by 5 bases and J by 6 bases, with 11 bases between them. The CDR3 loop spans 12 amino acids. The germline V gene encodes CDR1 SQVTM and CDR2 ANQGSEA. CDR3 DNA sequence: TGCAGCGTTCGAACCCTTTTCAATGAGCAGTTCTTC. The encoded protein is CSVRTLFNEQFF.

DNA for the CDR3: TGCGCCAGCAGCCAAGGAACAGGTGTGAACACTGAAGCTTTCTTT. Translated: CASSQGTGVNTEAFF. The chain has TRBV4-3 and TRBJ1-1; possibly TRBD1 for D (5 bases). V lost 1 base to trimming and J lost 0 bases, with 9 bases between them. Germline CDR1 is LGHNA and CDR2 is YSLEER. The CDR3 length is 15 residues.

The rearrangement uses TRBV4-3 and TRBJ2-7, with 8 bases matching TRBD1. Germline V gives CDR1 LGHNA, CDR2 YSLEER. The CDR3 spans 15 residues. Germline trimming cut 4 bases from V and 0 bases from J; bases unmatched to any gene: 5. DNA for the CDR3: TGCGCCAGCAGCCCTGGACAGGGATCCTCCTACGAGCAGTACTTC. Protein product: CASSPGQGSSYEQYF.

The CDR3 loop reads CASSSGLAGGVQETQYF. The CDR3 DNA follows: TGTGCCAGCAGCTCGGGACTAGCGGGGGGTGTTCAAGAGACCCAGTACTTC. The chain has TRBV5-8 and TRBJ2-5; the match to TRBD2 covers 15 bases. Germline trimming cut 3 bases from V and 2 bases from J; bases unmatched to any gene: 5. The CDR3 is made up of 17 amino acids. The germline gives CDR1 SGHTS, CDR2 YDEGEE.

The V call is TRBV7-2, the J call TRBJ2-1; no clear D. Trimming took off 6 bases at V and 0 bases at J, with 15 bases between the two ends. CDR1 is SGHTA, CDR2 FQGNSA, per germline. The CDR3 is 16 residues long. The CDR3 reads CASRFGTSSSYNEQFF. DNA of the CDR3: TGTGCCAGCAGATTTGGAACGTCGAGCTCCTACAATGAGCAGTTCTTC.

This clone was seen a single time. The rearrangement links TRBV30 to TRBJ1-2; D gene uncertain. In germline, CDR1 is GTSNPN, CDR2 SVGIG (reference sequence). The CDR3 is 12 amino acids. V dropped 4 bases and J dropped 3 bases, with 9 bases sitting between them. The DNA for the CDR3 is TGTGCCTGGAAGTTAACAGACTATGGCTACACCTTC. Amino acids: CAWKLTDYGYTF.

This clone was seen a few times. This chain uses TRBV11-3 with TRBJ2-1, with 9 bases fitting TRBD1. The CDR3 runs to 15 residues. Trimming took 4 bases from V and 4 from J; bases not matched to a gene: 5. Germline-derived CDR1 and CDR2 are SGHNT and YENEEA. The CDR3 nucleotides read TGTGCCAGCAGCTATTCACAGGGGGCTTACAATGAGCAGTTCTTC. Translating gives CASSYSQGAYNEQFF.

The genes are TRBV5-5 and TRBJ2-2; D call uncertain. The V and J ends lost 0 bases and 6 bases respectively, with 9 bases between them. The germline V gene encodes CDR1 SGHKS and CDR2 YYEKEE (reference sequence). The CDR3 totals 14 residues. CDR3 sequence: CASSLGSSPGELFF. The CDR3 DNA reads as TGTGCCAGCAGCTTGGGGTCATCCCCCGGGGAGCTGTTTTTT. Full variable domain (outside the CDR3, taken from reference TRBV5-5 and TRBJ2-2): DAGVTQSPTHLIKTRGQQVTLRCSPISGHKSVSWYQQVLGQGPQFIFQYYEKEERGRGNFPDRFSARQFPNYSSELNVNALLLGDSALYLCASSLGSSPGELFFGEGSRLTVL.

This clone rates as medium-sized. The gene calls are TRBV7-2 and TRBJ2-7, with D maybe TRBD2 (6 bases). V was clipped by 6 bases and J by 4 bases, with 16 bases between them. The germline V gene encodes CDR1 SGHTA and CDR2 FQGNSA. The CDR3 has 14 residues. The CDR3 spells CASSRDGGIYEQYF. For the CDR3, the DNA is TGTGCCAGCAGTCGCGATGGCGGGATTTACGAGCAGTACTTC.

The V call is TRBV4-3, the J call TRBJ2-7; 8 bases match TRBD2. The V gene end was trimmed by 1 base and the J gene end by 2 bases; junction bases not matched to a gene: 7. The CDR3 extends over 16 amino acids. Germline-derived CDR1 and CDR2 are LGHNA and YSLEER. This CDR3 reads CASSQGVGLGAYEQYF. CDR3 DNA: TGCGCCAGCAGCCAAGGGGTGGGACTAGGGGCCTACGAGCAGTACTTC.